This T cell receptor beta chain was documented in a study of cytomegalovirus exposure and HLA in healthy donors. Both 60 Vbeta primers and 13 Jbeta primers went into the PCR. The protocol was immunoSEQ multiplex PCR, while the TCRdb copy is restricted to in-frame clones and leaves out a portion. The profile shows approximately 120,000 clones, 76% of them singletons. J lost 6 bases, V lost 4 bases, and 6 bases had no gene match. Germline loops: CDR1 SGHTA, CDR2 FQGNSA. This CDR3 contains 13 residues. This clone occurred once. The V gene is TRBV7-2, the J gene TRBJ2-7; 7 positions agree with TRBD2. This sequence was found in a woman aged 45-59 years in good health and CMV-seropositive. Sequenced input: PBMCs. For the CDR3, the DNA is TGTGCCAGCAGCTATTTCCCGGGGGGCGAGCAGTACTTC. This translates into CASSYFPGGEQYF.